This T cell receptor (beta chain) was identified during a study of cytomegalovirus exposure and HLA in healthy donors. Study in general: Of the donors genotyped, several hundred in all, about 76% fell in the Caucasian-associated ancestry cluster.

In this sample, this clone turned up once. No antigen is known for it. The PCR had 60 Vbeta and 13 Jbeta primers. TCRdb's table, derived via immunoSEQ multiplex PCR, lists solely in-frame clones and lacks some. The table lists approximately 100,000 clones, around 82% of them singletons. Findings and limits, study-wide: V- and J-gene trimming in TCR beta was tied to a missense DCLRE1C variant by an analysis performed later. It was reported that TCR beta sequences correctly inferred the HLA-A and HLA-B alleles for most subjects. In an earlier analysis, about 90% or about 30%: the productive usage of most TCR beta V segments.

The CDR3 covers 15 residues. Germline CDR1 and CDR2: SGHAT and FQNNGV. After removal of 5 bases from V and 4 bases from J, the junction contained 6 bases not matched to a gene. The sequenced material came from PBMCs. The chain couples TRBV11-2 to TRBJ2-1, with 9 bases fitting TRBD1. This receptor was taken from a young man in good health and CMV-seronegative. The CDR3 nucleotides are TGTGCCAGCAGCCCGGGACAGGGATTATACAATGAGCAGTTCTTC. Protein: CASSPGQGLYNEQFF.